The rows below give T cell receptor beta chains drawn from one sample of a study of blood T cell repertoires in COVID-19. Repertoires were generated with immunoSEQ multiplex PCR, while TCRdb's copy carries only in-frame clones and drops some. The top ten clones hold 3.1% of a sample with under 45,000 clones, roughly 80% of them seen once. The sample consisted of peripheral blood. These receptors all come from a man in his 70s with COVID-19, enrolled during active disease. CDR3s include the opening cysteine and the closing phenylalanine or tryptophan. The order of the fields is D gene, V gene, J gene, clone size, CDR3 protein, CDR3 DNA. D genes are given only for firm matches. The listing skips clone size in some rows; elsewhere it reads once, few, many or a size class.

NA	TRBV6-4	TRBJ2-2	NA	CASKGGKVGTNTGELFF	TGTGCCAGCAAAGGGGGTAAGGTGGGCACCAACACCGGGGAGCTGTTTTTT
NA	TRBV24-1	TRBJ2-5	NA	CATSGRRGQETQYF	TGTGCCACCAGTGGAAGGCGGGGCCAAGAGACCCAGTACTTC
NA	TRBV6-6	TRBJ2-2	once	CASSYSHGSFTGELFF	TGTGCCAGCAGTTACTCTCACGGGAGTTTCACCGGGGAGCTGTTTTTT
NA	TRBV7-9	TRBJ1-4	NA	CASSLDPGWEKLFF	TGTGCCAGCAGCTTAGATCCGGGTTGGGAAAAACTGTTTTTT
TRBD2	TRBV5-1	TRBJ2-3	NA	CASSTGTSGSLSGTDTQYF	TGCGCCAGCAGCACCGGGACTAGCGGGAGTCTATCAGGCACAGATACGCAGTATTTT
TRBD1	TRBV5-4	TRBJ2-7	NA	CASSRGQGGEQYF	TGTGCCAGCAGCCGAGGACAGGGCGGGGAGCAGTACTTC
NA	TRBV18	TRBJ1-1	medium-sized	CASSPRNRPNTEAFF	TGTGCCAGCTCACCACGGAACAGACCGAACACTGAAGCTTTCTTT
TRBD1	TRBV2	TRBJ1-5	once	CASGGTGLGQPQHF	TGTGCCAGCGGGGGGACAGGGTTAGGTCAGCCCCAGCATTTT
NA	TRBV15	TRBJ1-2	NA	CATSRDMTGLYGYTF	TGTGCCACCAGCAGAGATATGACAGGCCTTTATGGCTACACCTTC
TRBD2	TRBV19	TRBJ2-5	NA	CASNPGTSGVQETQYF	TGTGCCAGTAACCCCGGGACTAGCGGAGTCCAAGAGACCCAGTACTTC
TRBD2	TRBV9	TRBJ2-1	NA	CASSVGSGLGYHGQFF	TGTGCCAGCAGCGTAGGTTCAGGACTAGGGTATCATGGGCAGTTCTTC
NA	TRBV18	TRBJ1-2	once	CASSPPGQGRGYTF	TGTGCCAGCTCACCACCCGGGCAGGGAAGAGGCTACACCTTC
NA	TRBV5-4	TRBJ2-3	few	CASSLGSPSGGTDTQYF	TGTGCCAGCAGCTTGGGGTCCCCAAGCGGTGGTACAGATACGCAGTATTTT
NA	TRBV28	TRBJ1-1	NA	CASTPQRGTEAFF	TGTGCCAGCACGCCCCAGCGGGGCACTGAAGCTTTCTTT
NA	TRBV24-1	TRBJ2-7	few	CATSDLARQYF	TGTGCCACCAGTGATTTAGCGAGGCAGTACTTC
NA	TRBV6-5	TRBJ1-2	NA	CASTPRDTHGYTF	TGTGCCAGCACCCCCCGGGACACCCATGGCTACACCTTC
NA	TRBV6-1	TRBJ2-7	NA	CASSEFGEQYF	TGTGCCAGCAGTGAGTTCGGCGAGCAGTACTTC
NA	TRBV6-5	TRBJ2-2	NA	CASSRGGGDTGELFF	TGTGCCAGCAGCCGAGGGGGGGGTGACACCGGGGAGCTGTTTTTT
NA	TRBV4-3	TRBJ2-2	NA	CASSQAPGDTGELFF	TGCGCCAGCAGCCAAGCCCCGGGAGATACCGGGGAGCTGTTTTTT
TRBD1	TRBV29-1	TRBJ2-7	NA	CSVEPRQGKAYEQYF	TGCAGCGTTGAACCTAGACAGGGGAAGGCCTACGAGCAGTACTTC
NA	TRBV29-1	TRBJ2-2	NA	CSVTRDTGELFF	TGCAGCGTGACTAGGGACACCGGGGAGCTGTTTTTT
NA	TRBV10-3	TRBJ2-2	NA	CAISESIFSRSLELFF	TGTGCCATCAGTGAGAGTATATTTTCCCGGAGCCTGGAGCTGTTTTTT
NA	TRBV21-1	TRBJ2-1	NA	CASSTRGGTNEQFF	TGTGCCAGCAGCACGCGTGGCGGGACCAATGAGCAGTTCTTC
NA	TRBV7-2	TRBJ1-3	NA	CASSVEYLLSGNTIYF	TGTGCCAGCAGCGTCGAGTACTTACTCTCTGGAAACACCATATATTTT
NA	TRBV24-1	TRBJ1-5	NA	CATSDSVSRPQHF	TGTGCCACCAGTGATAGCGTGAGTCGGCCCCAGCATTTT
NA	TRBV3-1/TRBV3-2	TRBJ2-7	NA	CASSPSPSSYEQYF	TGTGCCAGCAGCCCATCACCCAGCTCCTACGAGCAGTACTTC
NA	TRBV7-2	TRBJ1-6	once	CASSGDGWRGYSPLHF	TGTGCCAGCAGCGGGGACGGGTGGAGGGGTTATTCACCCCTCCACTTT
NA	TRBV6-4	TRBJ1-1	NA	CASSPMGGSTEAFF	TGTGCCAGCAGCCCCATGGGGGGGTCCACTGAAGCTTTCTTT
NA	TRBV5-1	TRBJ1-1	NA	CASSFGDLMNTEAFF	TGCGCCAGCAGTTTTGGAGACCTAATGAACACTGAAGCTTTCTTT
NA	TRBV12-3/TRBV12-4	TRBJ1-2	once	CASSWWGGGYTF	TGTGCCAGCAGTTGGTGGGGAGGTGGCTACACCTTC
TRBD1	TRBV13	TRBJ2-7	NA	CASSHTGQGLNEQYF	TGTGCCAGCAGCCACACAGGACAGGGGCTCAACGAGCAGTACTTC
NA	TRBV3-1/TRBV3-2	TRBJ1-2	few	CASSQGRVLIIGYTF	TGTGCCAGCAGCCAAGGCAGGGTCCTAATAATTGGCTACACCTTC
NA	TRBV27	TRBJ1-1	once	CASSLSWRTEAFF	TGTGCCAGCAGTTTATCGTGGAGGACCGAAGCTTTCTTT
NA	TRBV7-9	TRBJ1-3	NA	CASSLVDFGNTIYF	TGTGCCAGCAGCTTAGTAGATTTTGGAAACACCATATATTTT
TRBD1	TRBV18	TRBJ2-4	NA	CASSPIRQGANIQYF	TGTGCCAGCTCACCAATAAGACAGGGCGCAAACATTCAGTACTTC
NA	TRBV12-3/TRBV12-4	TRBJ2-7	NA	CASGALSSYEQYF	TGTGCCAGCGGGGCACTCTCTTCCTACGAGCAGTACTTC
NA	TRBV5-6	TRBJ1-2	NA	CASSLGGRDGYTF	TGTGCCAGCAGCTTGGGAGGGAGGGATGGCTACACCTTC
NA	TRBV6-2/TRBV6-3	TRBJ2-2	NA	CASSYGHTGELFF	TGTGCCAGCAGTTACGGGCACACCGGGGAGCTGTTTTTT
NA	TRBV11-3	TRBJ1-1	NA	CASSLSGNTEAFF	TGTGCCAGCAGCTTATCAGGGAACACTGAAGCTTTCTTT
NA	TRBV5-1	TRBJ1-1	once	CASSYLGDTEAFF	TGCGCCAGCAGCTACCTAGGGGACACTGAAGCTTTCTTT
NA	TRBV28	TRBJ2-1	NA	CASSLRSSGLSYNEQFF	TGTGCCAGCAGCTTGAGGAGTAGCGGCCTCTCCTACAATGAGCAGTTCTTC
TRBD2	TRBV28	TRBJ2-7	NA	CASLGGSSYEQYF	TGTGCCAGCCTAGGCGGGAGCTCCTACGAGCAGTACTTC
TRBD1	TRBV5-1	TRBJ1-4	NA	CASSDPGGSSEKLFF	TGCGCCAGCAGCGATCCAGGGGGCAGCAGTGAAAAACTGTTTTTT
TRBD2	TRBV20-1	TRBJ2-1	NA	CSASGTSYGSYNEQFF	TGCAGTGCTAGTGGGACTAGCTACGGGTCCTACAATGAGCAGTTCTTC
NA	TRBV10-3	TRBJ1-5	NA	CAIKDNHSNQPQHF	TGTGCCATCAAAGACAACCATAGCAATCAGCCCCAGCATTTT
NA	TRBV20-1	TRBJ2-2	few	CSASGQNTGELFF	TGCAGTGCTAGTGGTCAGAACACCGGGGAGCTGTTTTTT
TRBD2	TRBV6-2/TRBV6-3	TRBJ2-2	NA	CASSLTSTSPGELFF	TGTGCCAGCAGTCTGACTAGCACGTCCCCCGGGGAGCTGTTTTTT
TRBD1	TRBV28	TRBJ1-1	NA	CATILTGGTEAFF	TGTGCCACTATCCTGACAGGGGGAACTGAAGCTTTCTTT
NA	TRBV11-2	TRBJ2-5	NA	CASSLRLSSQTQYF	TGTGCCAGCAGCTTAAGACTCTCAAGTCAGACCCAGTACTTC
NA	TRBV3-1/TRBV3-2	TRBJ1-2	NA	CASSQYLGGELYGYTF	TGTGCCAGCAGCCAATACTTGGGAGGCGAGCTCTATGGCTACACCTTC
NA	TRBV7-9	TRBJ1-4	NA	CASSPTGTTNEKLFF	TGTGCCAGCAGCCCTACAGGAACAACTAATGAAAAACTGTTTTTT
NA	TRBV28	TRBJ2-2	once	CASSQGAYGELFF	TGTGCCAGCAGTCAGGGCGCCTACGGGGAGCTGTTTTTT
TRBD1	TRBV28	TRBJ1-4	NA	CASTLTGAGEKLFF	TGTGCCAGCACTCTCACAGGGGCGGGTGAAAAACTGTTTTTT